The clone carrying this T cell receptor beta chain was counted only a few times. Its antigen is undetermined. This entry belongs to a study of beta chain features in type 1 diabetes. Germline CDR1 is SGDLS and CDR2 is YYNGEE. Trimming left V 4 bases short and J 3 bases short, with 16 bases between. The CDR3 has 15 amino acids. Expressed TCRB transcripts were sequenced because the entire RNA isolate underwent reverse transcription. Using immunoSEQ multiplex PCR, the repertoire was profiled, and TCRdb retains in-frame clones only, with some absent. Found here are hundreds of thousands of clones, roughly an eighth of them singletons; the top ten hold 0.035% to 0.045%. General observations from the study: When Type 1 diabetes patients were examined, their TCRB CDR3s proved moderately but significantly shorter in all four CD4+ subsets.

This sequence was found in a man younger than 35 with type 1 diabetes. The sequenced material came from naive CD4+ T cells from blood. The V and J genes are TRBV9 and TRBJ1-2, with a possible D match to TRBD1 (6 bases). The CDR3 nucleotides are TGTGCCAGCAGCCCCCAGAGGGGGGGGTACTATGGCTACACCTTC. It is translated as CASSPQRGGYYGYTF.